This T cell receptor (beta chain) was captured in a study of tumor and adjacent non-tumor tissue in lung cancer. The library came from three nested PCR rounds adapted from ARM-PCR protocols. One entry per CDR3 protein results from TCRdb running MiXCR on the multiplex PCR reads. The data hold fewer than 100,000 distinct CDR3 sequences, with about four fifths observed a single time. On this clonotype: The junction and the germline gene differ at one end; a read error may be behind it.

Germline V gives CDR1 SEHNR, CDR2 FQNEAQ (reference sequence). The CDR3 runs to 15 residues. No cell sorting was done before RNA was extracted from the tissue. Distant lung tissue was collected more than 3 cm away from the tumor edge. Sequences were obtained from distant non-tumor lung tissue. The clonotype was recovered from a man aged 55 to 70 with non-small cell lung cancer. The chain couples TRBV7-9 to TRBJ2-2, with 12 bases that match TRBD2. DNA of the CDR3: TGTGCCAGCAGAGGACTAGCGGGGCCCGCCGGGGAGCTATTTTTT. Translating it yields CASRGLAGPAGELFF. The entire variable domain, with the rest obtained from reference TRBV7-9 and TRBJ2-2, is as follows: DTGVSQNPRHKITKRGQNVTFRCDPISEHNRLYWYRQTLGQGPEFLTYFQNEAQLEKSRLLSDRFSAERPKGSFSTLEIQRTEQGDSAMYLCASRGLAGPAGELFFGEGSRLTVL.